This entry concerns a single T cell receptor beta chain. No antigen is known for it. The junction does not match germline at one end; this may be a read error. Treg sorting used a CD4+CD25+CD127-/low gate. After constant-region reverse-primer amplification, full-length variable regions underwent semi-nested PCR with Nested Universal Primer A. TCRdb re-called the 5' RACE reads with MiXCR, one entry per CDR3 protein. The data show under 65,000 distinct CDR3 sequences, less than 25% seen once. General study points: Whole repertoires were not studied in the larger cohort, only one V-J beta rearrangement. Tumor memory CD4+ T cell TCR gene usage clustered with blood and lymph node memory CD4+ cells and lymph node naive CD4+ cells.

Germline values: CDR1 SGHVS, CDR2 FNYEAQ. The CDR3 totals 16 residues. The rearrangement joins TRBV7-6 to TRBJ2-2; D may match TRBD1 or TRBD2 (5 bases each). The clonotype originates from a female donor with breast cancer. Source material: tumor-infiltrating Tregs sorted from the breast tumor. DNA for the CDR3: TGTGCCAGCAGCTTAGCCGGGACGGTGAACACCGGGGAGCTGCTTTTT. Translating it yields CASSLAGTVNTGELLF.